This TCR beta chain was sequenced during a study of ipilimumab plus nivolumab after autologous stem cell transplantation. Trimming cost V 0 bases and J 10 bases, with 13 bases left between them. This CDR3 is 13 amino acids long. Looked up from germline, CDR1 is GTSNPN and CDR2 is SVGIG (reference sequence). Only in-frame clones appear in the TCRdb table, and some are missing; sequencing was by immunoSEQ multiplex PCR. The profile shows about 43,000 clones, roughly 84% of them singletons. The rearrangement links TRBV30 to TRBJ2-1, with D maybe TRBD1 (5 bases). The TCR was taken from a male donor with multiple myeloma. This sample comprised PBMCs, obtained in a trial of ipilimumab plus nivolumab as post-transplant consolidation. The CDR3 loop reads CAWSVLRGGEQFF. The CDR3 DNA is TGTGCCTGGAGTGTACTTAGGGGTGGGGAGCAGTTCTTC.